One sample yielded the 18 T cell receptor beta chains listed below, sequenced in a study of shared clonotypes between healthy human individuals. The data were produced by immunoSEQ multiplex PCR, yet TCRdb's version contains in-frame clones alone and is incomplete. The sample lists millions of clones, more than 80% occurring once. The source material was naive CD4+ T cells sorted from blood. Subset in this sample: CD45RA+ positively selected. Receptors were obtained from a man between 18 and 35 years old in good health.

The CDR3 protein is CASSTQMNTEAFF. The CDR3 DNA reads as TGTGCCAGCAGTACACAAATGAACACTGAAGCTTTCTTT. The chain is built from TRBV11-3 and TRBJ1-1; D remains ambiguous. The CDR3 sequence is 13 residues long. V gave up 6 bases and J gave up 0 bases, with 8 bases separating them. In germline, CDR1 is SGHNT, CDR2 YENEEA. Full variable domain (remainder filled in from reference TRBV11-3 and TRBJ1-1): EAGVVQSPRYKIIEKKQPVAFWCNPISGHNTLYWYLQNLGQGPELLIRYENEEAVDDSQLPKDRFSAERLKGVDSTLKIQPAELGDSAVYLCASSTQMNTEAFFGQGTRLTVV.

CDR3 protein: CASSLADSSNTGELFF. CDR3 bases: TGCGCCAGCAGCTTGGCGGACAGTTCGAACACCGGGGAGCTGTTTTTT. The rearrangement links TRBV5-1 to TRBJ2-2; a weak D match, TRBD1 (6 bases). Germline V gives CDR1 SGHRS, CDR2 YFSETQ. CDR3 length: 16 residues. The V gene lost 0 bases and the J gene lost 0 bases, with 9 bases spanning the gap.

V and J are TRBV5-4 and TRBJ2-7, with 14 nucleotides matching TRBD2. The CDR3 covers 15 residues. In germline, CDR1 is SGHNT, CDR2 YYREEE (reference sequence). Losses at the gene ends were 3 bases for V and 5 bases for J; bases not matched to a gene: 4. CDR3 sequence (DNA): TGTGCCAGCAGCTCGAGGGGACTAGCGGGAGACGAGCAGTACTTC. This codes for CASSSRGLAGDEQYF.

The chain joins TRBV18 to TRBJ2-1; D perhaps matches TRBD1 (5 bases). V gave up 6 bases and J gave up 5 bases, with 11 bases separating them. The CDR3 is made up of 13 amino acids. Germline assignment: CDR1 KGHSH and CDR2 LQKENI. The CDR3 is CASSMDINNEQFF. The CDR3 DNA reads TGTGCCAGCTCCATGGACATAAACAATGAGCAGTTCTTC.

The rearrangement uses TRBV5-1 and TRBJ2-5; the match to TRBD2 covers 10 bases. The V gene's germline CDR1 is SGHRS and CDR2 YFSETQ. The ends lost 4 bases at V and 2 bases at J; junction bases unmatched: 5. The CDR3 consists of 15 residues. The CDR3 DNA sequence: TGCGCCAGCAGCCGGACTAGCGGACAACAAGAGACCCAGTACTTC. Residues: CASSRTSGQQETQYF.

The rearrangement uses TRBV4-1 and TRBJ2-1; TRBD2 matches 9 bases. The CDR3 consists of 18 residues. The V and J ends lost 5 bases and 2 bases, in that order; junction bases with no gene match: 13. The germline V gene encodes CDR1 MGHRA and CDR2 YSYEKL. The chain's CDR3 is CASSTRMAGGPPYNEQFF. CDR3 nucleotides: TGCGCCAGCAGCACACGCATGGCGGGGGGGCCCCCCTACAATGAGCAGTTCTTC.

The V gene is TRBV5-1, the J gene TRBJ2-1; 9 bases match TRBD2. The V gene end was trimmed by 0 bases and the J gene end by 3 bases; junction bases not matched to a gene: 7. Germline-derived CDR1 and CDR2 are SGHRS and YFSETQ. There are 17 residues in the CDR3. The CDR3 sequence is CASSLGGLARGYNEQFF. The CDR3 DNA is TGCGCCAGCAGCTTGGGGGGACTAGCCAGGGGCTACAATGAGCAGTTCTTC.

This clone was recorded once. This chain links TRBV6-1 with TRBJ1-3, with 8 bases lining up with TRBD1. V trimming: 11 bases; J trimming: 2 bases; junction bases outside the gene matches: 8. CDR1 and CDR2 from the germline V gene are MNHNS and SASEGT. The CDR3 consists of 14 residues. The CDR3 region is CASMDRAAGNTIYF. The CDR3 DNA follows: TGTGCCTCTATGGACAGGGCCGCTGGAAACACCATATATTTT.

CDR3 sequence reads: CASSLIPGQGIREQFF. In DNA form, the CDR3 reads TGCGCCAGCAGCTTGATACCGGGACAGGGGATTCGTGAGCAGTTCTTC. This chain joins TRBV5-1 and TRBJ2-1; 10 positions match TRBD1. CDR1 and CDR2 (germline): SGHRS, YFSETQ. The CDR3 runs 16 residues. V shed 1 base and J 9 bases; nucleotides not matched to a gene: 10.

The chain couples TRBV28 to TRBJ2-7, with 15 bases that match TRBD2. J was trimmed by 2 bases and V by 2 bases; bases with no gene match: 7. Germline CDR1 reads MDHEN; CDR2 reads SYDVKM. The CDR3 loop spans 18 amino acids. The CDR3 loop is CASSLVGLAGGPPYEQYF. Written as DNA, the CDR3 is TGTGCCAGCAGTTTAGTGGGACTAGCGGGGGGCCCTCCCTACGAGCAGTACTTC.

This chain's CDR3 is CASSRIEGYNEQFF. CDR3 coding DNA: TGTGCCAGCAGCCGCATTGAGGGGTACAATGAGCAGTTCTTC. The chain employs TRBV27 and TRBJ2-1, with D possibly being TRBD1 or TRBD2 (5 bases each). V lost 6 bases, J lost 4 bases, and 13 bases lay in between. The CDR3 has 14 amino acids. The germline V gene encodes CDR1 MNHEY and CDR2 SMNVEV (reference sequence).

This clone has a handful of counts. V usage is TRBV4-1 and J usage is TRBJ1-2; TRBD1 is a possible D gene (5 bases). This CDR3 has 16 residues. CDR1 and CDR2 (germline): MGHRA, YSYEKL. Trimming left V 4 bases short and J 2 bases short, with 17 bases between. The CDR3 reads CASSPRPGTGNYGYTF. CDR3 DNA: TGCGCCAGCAGCCCGCGTCCCGGGACGGGGAACTATGGCTACACCTTC.

The CDR3 region is CASSPATLYGYTF. The CDR3, as DNA: TGTGCCAGCAGTCCGGCTACCCTCTATGGCTACACCTTC. V and J are TRBV28 and TRBJ1-2; D is unresolved. From germline, CDR1 is MDHEN and CDR2 SYDVKM. V was clipped by 5 bases and J by 4 bases, with 11 bases between them. This CDR3 comprises 13 residues.

CDR3 loop: CASSAGQGARTGELFF. The CDR3 DNA sequence: TGTGCCAGCAGCGCGGGACAGGGGGCGCGCACCGGGGAGCTGTTTTTT. The chain uses TRBV5-4 and TRBJ2-2; 12 bases agree with TRBD1. Trimming cost V 4 bases and J 4 bases; bases outside gene matches: 5. CDR3 length equals 16 residues. Germline loops: CDR1 SGHNT, CDR2 YYREEE (reference sequence).

As regards this clone: Distinct nucleotide sequences in the sample also encode this CDR3. The chain uses TRBV5-1 and TRBJ2-2, with 7 bases fitting TRBD2. V shed 0 bases and J 0 bases; nucleotides not matched to a gene: 2. The CDR3 contains 16 residues. Germline lookup yields CDR1 SGHRS and CDR2 YFSETQ. The CDR3 region has the DNA TGCGCCAGCAGCTTGGAACTAGCGCCGAACACCGGGGAGCTGTTTTTT. Protein sequence: CASSLELAPNTGELFF. Full variable domain (outside the CDR3, taken from reference TRBV5-1 and TRBJ2-2): KAGVTQTPRYLIKTRGQQVTLSCSPISGHRSVSWYQQTPGQGLQFLFEYFSETQRNKGNFPGRFSGRQFSNSRSEMNVSTLELGDSALYLCASSLELAPNTGELFFGEGSRLTVL.

The chain combines TRBV5-1 with TRBJ2-7; 10 positions match TRBD1. The germline CDR1 and CDR2 sequences are SGHRS and YFSETQ. The CDR3 sequence is 14 residues long. Trimming removed 5 bases from V and 3 bases from J; junction bases left unmatched: 5. CDR3 region: CASSGTGADYEQYF. The CDR3 DNA reads as TGCGCCAGCAGTGGGACAGGGGCAGACTACGAGCAGTACTTC.

The CDR3 reads CASSLVGASGGAGELFF. The CDR3 DNA is TGTGCCAGCAGCTTAGTAGGGGCTAGCGGAGGAGCCGGGGAGCTGTTTTTT. This rearrangement joins TRBV7-2 to TRBJ2-2, with 7 nucleotides matching TRBD2. Germline V gene lookup returns CDR1 SGHTA and CDR2 FQGNSA. The CDR3 extends over 17 amino acids. V dropped 1 base and J dropped 6; count of bases not matched to a gene: 11.

The chain is built from TRBV7-8 and TRBJ2-1; TRBD2 matches 8 bases. The length of the CDR3 is 17 residues. Germline lookup yields CDR1 SGHVS and CDR2 FQNEAQ. The trim removed 4 bases at V and 5 bases at J, leaving 13 bases unmatched. CDR3 nucleotide sequence: TGTGCCAGCAGCTCCTCCGGGGGGGCCCTACTCGACAATGAGCAGTTCTTC. Translation: CASSSSGGALLDNEQFF. Full variable domain (outside the CDR3, taken from reference TRBV7-8 and TRBJ2-1): GAGVSQSPRYKVAKRGQDVALRCDPISGHVSLFWYQQALGQGPEFLTYFQNEAQLDKSGLPSDRFFAERPEGSVSTLKIQRTQQEDSAVYLCASSSSGGALLDNEQFFGPGTRLTVL.